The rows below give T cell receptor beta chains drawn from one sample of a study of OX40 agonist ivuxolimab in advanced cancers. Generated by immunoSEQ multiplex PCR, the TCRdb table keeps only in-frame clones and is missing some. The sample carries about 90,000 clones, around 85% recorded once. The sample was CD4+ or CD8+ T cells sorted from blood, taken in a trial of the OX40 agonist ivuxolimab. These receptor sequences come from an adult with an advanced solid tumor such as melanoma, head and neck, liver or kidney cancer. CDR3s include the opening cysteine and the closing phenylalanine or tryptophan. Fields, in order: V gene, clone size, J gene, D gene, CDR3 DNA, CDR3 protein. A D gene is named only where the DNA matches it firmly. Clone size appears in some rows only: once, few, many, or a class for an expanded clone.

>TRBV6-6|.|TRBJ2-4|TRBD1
TGTGCCAGCAGTAGACCGGGACAGGGAGGAAACATTCAGTACTTC
CASSRPGQGGNIQYF
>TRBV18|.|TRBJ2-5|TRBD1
TGTGCCAGCTCACCGATGACAGGGGGGAAGGAGACCCAGTACTTC
CASSPMTGGKETQYF
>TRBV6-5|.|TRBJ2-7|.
TGTGCCAGCAGTTACTTAAAACCACAGGGCTACGAGCAGTACTTC
CASSYLKPQGYEQYF
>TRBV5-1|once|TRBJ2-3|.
TGCGCCAGCAGCTTGGAAGGGACTCTTACTCCCACAGATACGCAGTATTTT
CASSLEGTLTPTDTQYF
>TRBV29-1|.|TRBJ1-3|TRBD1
TGCAGCGTAGATACCAGGGGGTCTGGAAACACCATATATTTT
CSVDTRGSGNTIYF
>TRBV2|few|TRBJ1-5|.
TGTGCCAGCGCAGCAGACGGACAGCCCCAGCATTTT
CASAADGQPQHF
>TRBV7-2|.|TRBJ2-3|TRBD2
TGTGCCAGCAGCTTGGGACTAGGGGGCACAGATACGCAGTATTTT
CASSLGLGGTDTQYF
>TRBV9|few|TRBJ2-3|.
TGTGCCAGCAGCGTAGGTGTACAACCCCGCACAGATACGCAGTATTTT
CASSVGVQPRTDTQYF
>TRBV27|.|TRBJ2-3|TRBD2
TGTGCCAGCAGCCCTGGGTTTGGACTAGCGTTTTCGGCCGCAGATACGCAGTATTTT
CASSPGFGLAFSAADTQYF
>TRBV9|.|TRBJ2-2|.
TGTGCCAGCAGCGTCCCCGGGCCTTCGAACACCGGGGAGCTGTTTTTT
CASSVPGPSNTGELFF
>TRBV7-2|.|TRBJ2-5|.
TGTGCCAGCAGGGCAGGCTTTATTGGAGAGACCCAGTACTTC
CASRAGFIGETQYF
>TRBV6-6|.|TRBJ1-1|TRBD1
TGTGCCAGCAGTTCAACCAGTACAGGGGGCACTGAAGCTTTCTTT
CASSSTSTGGTEAFF
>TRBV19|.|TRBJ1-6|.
TGTGCCAGTAGTATCCGGACAGATAATTCACCCCTCCACTTT
CASSIRTDNSPLHF
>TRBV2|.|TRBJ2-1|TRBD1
TGTGCCAGCAGAGCCGACAGGGGTTCCTACAATGAGCAGTTCTTC
CASRADRGSYNEQFF
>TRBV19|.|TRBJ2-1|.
TGTGCCACCCGGAAGACAGGAGATAACAATGAGCAGTTCTTC
CATRKTGDNNEQFF
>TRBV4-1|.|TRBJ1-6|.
TGCGCCAGCAGCCGGGGGCCCGGGGACCGGGAAAATTCACCCCTCCACTTT
CASSRGPGDRENSPLHF
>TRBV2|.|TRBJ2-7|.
TGTGCCAGCAGACTCGCTCGGGGCGAGCAGTACTTC
CASRLARGEQYF
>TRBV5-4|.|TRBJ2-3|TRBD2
TGTGCCAGCAGCCCGACTAGCGGGAGAAGGGGAGATACGCAGTATTTT
CASSPTSGRRGDTQYF
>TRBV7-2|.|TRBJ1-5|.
TGTGCCAGCAGCGCCCAAGACGATACGCCTCAGCCCCAGCATTTT
CASSAQDDTPQPQHF
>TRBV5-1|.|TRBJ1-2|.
TGCGCCAGCAGCCCCGGGGGAAACTATGGCTACACCTTC
CASSPGGNYGYTF